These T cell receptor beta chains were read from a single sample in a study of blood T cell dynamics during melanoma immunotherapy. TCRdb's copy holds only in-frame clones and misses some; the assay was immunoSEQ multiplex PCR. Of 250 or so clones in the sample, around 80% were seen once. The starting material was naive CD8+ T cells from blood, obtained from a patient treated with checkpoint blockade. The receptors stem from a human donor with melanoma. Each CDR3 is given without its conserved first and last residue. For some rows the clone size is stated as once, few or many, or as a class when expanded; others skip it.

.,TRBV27,ASSLSLLAGEEQF
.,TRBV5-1,ASINGLAGGPVTGELF
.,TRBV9,ASSPQGGLAGAYEQY
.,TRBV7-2,ASSRQLLYEQY
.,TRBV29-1,SVEDGRNYGYT
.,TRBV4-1,ASSHPRGQSSYEQY
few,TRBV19,ASSIGTGSYEQY
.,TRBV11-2,ASNPRAGGFTEAF
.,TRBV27,ASSFQGDSYEQY
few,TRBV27,ASSFSQGSAYEQY
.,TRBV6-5,ASSYSLAGEETQY
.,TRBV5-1,ASSSTGSYEQY
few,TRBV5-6,ATGASAGGWDEQF
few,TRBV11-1,ASSLEGQGSMNTEAF
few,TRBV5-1,ASSLDDDRVFEAF
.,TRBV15,ATSSLGGASSYEQY
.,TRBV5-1,ASSFPDRAYNEQF
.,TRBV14,ASSQWTGINEQF
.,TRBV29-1,SVEQGEQETQY
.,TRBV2,ASLSLDEQY
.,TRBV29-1,SVQGDNYGYT
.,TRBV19,ASSIDRGEDYTGELF